The 32 T cell receptor beta chains given below trace back to one sample, sequenced in a study of blood T cell repertoires in COVID-19. The data were produced by immunoSEQ multiplex PCR, yet TCRdb's version contains in-frame clones alone and is incomplete. The sample yields more than 85,000 clones, about 85% seen once. Sequenced input: peripheral blood. These receptors were obtained from a man older than 75 with acute or convalescent COVID-19.

The V gene is TRBV5-4, the J gene TRBJ2-1; 13 bases align to TRBD2. The CDR3 runs to 16 residues. J gave up 9 bases and V 6 bases, and 12 bases lay outside the gene matches. The germline V gene has CDR1 SGHNT and CDR2 YYREEE (reference sequence). CDR3 nucleotides: TGTGCCAGCACATCCGACAGGACTAGCGGGAGTAGTGAGCAGTTCTTC. This translates into CASTSDRTSGSSEQFF.

The rearrangement joins TRBV12-5 to TRBJ2-3; 8 positions match TRBD1. V shed 6 bases, J shed 0 bases, and the junction held 5 bases outside the gene matches. The germline V gene has CDR1 LGHNT and CDR2 FRNRAP. The CDR3 consists of 15 residues. The CDR3 loop reads CASGLRQGSTDTQYF. CDR3 in DNA: TGTGCTAGTGGACTCCGACAGGGGAGCACAGATACGCAGTATTTT.

The chain joins TRBV28 to TRBJ1-2; 7 nucleotides match TRBD1. V lost 7 bases, J lost 8 bases, and 10 bases stayed unmatched. Germline CDR1 and CDR2: MDHEN and SYDVKM. The CDR3 consists of 13 residues. The chain's CDR3 is CASTTQGKRGYTF. The CDR3 coding sequence is TGTGCCAGCACGACACAGGGGAAACGGGGCTACACCTTC.

The chain recombines TRBV5-4 with TRBJ2-5; unclear D gene. Germline CDR1 is SGHNT and CDR2 is YYREEE (reference sequence). Between the trimmed V and J ends, which lost 4 bases and 1 base, there was a span of 11 bases. The CDR3 covers 14 residues. This chain's CDR3 is CASSLTVFQETQYF. Here the CDR3 DNA reads TGTGCCAGCAGCCTAACGGTATTCCAAGAGACCCAGTACTTC.

With regard to this clone: At the DNA level, this CDR3 is encoded by other sequences in the same sample as well. This rearrangement joins TRBV30 to TRBJ2-1, with 7 bases lining up with TRBD1. The CDR3 extends over 14 amino acids. CDR1 and CDR2 (germline): GTSNPN, SVGIG (reference sequence). V shed 3 bases and J 3 bases; nucleotides not matched to a gene: 5. CDR3 protein: CAWSWDRLYNEQFF. The CDR3 DNA is TGTGCCTGGAGCTGGGACAGACTCTACAATGAGCAGTTCTTC.

V gene TRBV11-1 combines with J gene TRBJ2-5; the D gene is possibly TRBD2 (6 bases). This CDR3 has 15 amino acids. Germline V lookup: CDR1 SGHAT, CDR2 FQDESV (reference sequence). The germline V and J ends were trimmed by 4 bases and 0 bases, with 12 bases remaining between them. CDR3 in amino acids: CASSSGGGDQETQYF. The CDR3 region has the DNA TGTGCCAGCAGCTCAGGAGGAGGGGACCAAGAGACCCAGTACTTC. The whole variable domain, remainder taken from reference TRBV11-1 and TRBJ2-5, is EAEVAQSPRYKITEKSQAVAFWCDPISGHATLYWYRQILGQGPELLVQFQDESVVDDSQLPKDRFSAERLKGVDSTLKIQPAELGDSAMYLCASSSGGGDQETQYFGPGTRLLVL.

The rearrangement joins TRBV19 to TRBJ2-5; D remains ambiguous. This CDR3 region has 13 residues. Germline values: CDR1 LNHDA, CDR2 SQIVND (reference sequence). V shed 5 bases and J shed 4 bases, with 11 bases lying between them. CDR3 coding DNA: TGTGCCAGTAGTTCTCAGAGGAGAGAGACCCAGTACTTC. Residues: CASSSQRRETQYF.

The chain carries TRBV6-5 and TRBJ1-1, with a possible D match to TRBD1 (5 bases). Germline CDR1 and CDR2: MNHEY and SVGAGI. The CDR3 spans 14 residues. V lost 5 bases and J lost 4, with 14 bases in between. DNA for the CDR3: TGTGCCAGCAGTAGCGCGGGGGGTGGCACTGAAGCTTTCTTT. This codes for CASSSAGGGTEAFF.

The genes are TRBV19 and TRBJ2-7; TRBD2 matches 7 bases. Germline V gene sequence: CDR1 LNHDA, CDR2 SQIVND (reference sequence). The CDR3 has 14 amino acids. Losses at the gene ends were 7 bases for V and 3 bases for J; bases not matched to a gene: 9. CDR3 nucleotide sequence: TGTGCCAGTACCCTTAGGGGAGGGCTCTACGAGCAGTACTTC. Translating gives CASTLRGGLYEQYF.

This rearrangement joins TRBV7-6 to TRBJ2-3; 11 bases agree with TRBD2. Per the germline V gene, CDR1 is SGHVS and CDR2 is FNYEAQ. The CDR3 totals 16 residues. The V gene end was trimmed by 5 bases and the J gene end by 2 bases; junction bases not matched to a gene: 6. This CDR3 reads CASSPRLAGNTDTQYF. The CDR3, as DNA: TGTGCCAGCAGCCCGAGACTAGCGGGGAACACAGATACGCAGTATTTT.

The chain is built from TRBV9 and TRBJ2-2; 8 bases match TRBD2. Trimming took 0 bases from V and 1 from J; bases not matched to a gene: 2. The CDR3 runs to 16 residues. CDR1 is SGDLS and CDR2 is YYNGEE in the germline V gene. This chain's CDR3 is CASSVVAGGNTGELFF. In DNA form, the CDR3 reads TGTGCCAGCAGCGTAGTCGCGGGAGGGAACACCGGGGAGCTGTTTTTT. Looking up the rest from reference TRBV9 and TRBJ2-2 gives the full variable domain: DSGVTQTPKHLITATGQRVTLRCSPRSGDLSVYWYQQSLDQGLQFLIQYYNGEERAKGNILERFSAQQFPDLHSELNLSSLELGDSALYFCASSVVAGGNTGELFFGEGSRLTVL.

The rearrangement uses TRBV15 and TRBJ1-2; D remains unclear. Trimming left V 7 bases short and J 0 bases short, with 15 bases between. There are 15 residues in the CDR3. Germline V gives CDR1 LNHNV, CDR2 YYDKDF (reference sequence). The CDR3, as DNA: TGTGCCACCAAGACCCGTTCGGGGACTAACTATGGCTACACCTTC. Translated: CATKTRSGTNYGYTF.

The CDR3 loop is CASSEGGEETQYF. CDR3 bases: TGTGCCAGCAGTGAAGGGGGAGAAGAGACCCAGTACTTC. The chain employs TRBV2 and TRBJ2-5, with D perhaps matching TRBD2 (5 bases). V was clipped by 1 base and J by 3 bases, with 6 bases between them. The CDR3 extends over 13 amino acids. Germline CDR1 and CDR2: SNHLY and FYNNEI.

The J gene is TRBJ2-7, the V gene TRBV7-9, with no clear D. V was trimmed by 5 bases and J by 7 bases, leaving 9 bases between them. Looked up from germline, CDR1 is SEHNR and CDR2 is FQNEAQ (reference sequence). The CDR3 loop spans 11 amino acids. The CDR3 DNA reads TGTGCCAGCAGCCCCCTCGGGGAGCAGTACTTC. It codes for CASSPLGEQYF. Drawing the rest from reference TRBV7-9 and TRBJ2-7, the complete variable domain is DTGVSQNPRHKITKRGQNVTFRCDPISEHNRLYWYRQTLGQGPEFLTYFQNEAQLEKSRLLSDRFSAERPKGSFSTLEIQRTEQGDSAMYLCASSPLGEQYFGPGTRLTVT.

The sample holds a few counts of this clone. V and J are TRBV3-1 (or the pseudogene TRBV3-2) and TRBJ1-3; no reliable D call. CDR3 length equals 15 residues. The germline CDR1 and CDR2 sequences are LGHDT and YNNKEL (reference sequence). Trimming left V 0 bases short and J 1 base short, with 7 bases between. The CDR3 nucleotides are TGTGCCAGCAGCCAAGAGACTGGGTCTGGAAACACCATATATTTT. It is translated as CASSQETGSGNTIYF.

The chain recombines TRBV29-1 with TRBJ2-1, with 12 nucleotides matching TRBD2. J lost 5 bases, V lost 1 base, and 0 bases had no gene match. The CDR3 spans 14 residues. Germline V gene lookup returns CDR1 SQVTM and CDR2 ANQGSEA. The CDR3 spells CSVEGLAGDNEQFF. The CDR3, as DNA: TGCAGCGTTGAAGGACTAGCGGGAGACAATGAGCAGTTCTTC.

The chain links TRBV25-1 to TRBJ2-1, with D perhaps matching TRBD2 (5 bases). Germline assignment: CDR1 MGHDK and CDR2 SYGVNS. The CDR3 covers 14 residues. V was shortened by 2 bases and J by 7 bases, with 12 bases between the two germline ends. CDR3 DNA sequence: TGTGCCAGCAGTGAAACGGGATCGGGGAATGAGCAGTTCTTC. It yields the protein CASSETGSGNEQFF.

The genes are TRBV3-1 (or the pseudogene TRBV3-2) and TRBJ2-5, with D tentatively TRBD2 (6 bases). The CDR3 length is 12 residues. Germline CDR1 LGHDT, CDR2 YNNKEL (reference sequence). V shed 3 bases and J shed 5 bases, with 7 bases lying between them. The CDR3 region is CASSHAGETQYF. The CDR3 DNA is TGTGCCAGCAGCCACGCGGGGGAGACCCAGTACTTC.

In this sample, this clone turned up once. The V call is TRBV12-3 or TRBV12-4, the J call TRBJ1-2; perhaps TRBD1 as D (5 bases). This CDR3 comprises 13 residues. Trimming shortened V by 6 bases and J by 2 bases, and 10 bases separated the two germline ends. CDR3 amino acids: CASSLTVNYGYTF. CDR3 bases: TGTGCCAGCAGCTTGACAGTCAACTATGGCTACACCTTC.

The chain combines TRBV9 with TRBJ2-3, with D perhaps matching TRBD1 (7 bases). This CDR3 contains 16 residues. Germline CDR1 reads SGDLS; CDR2 reads YYNGEE. Trimming took off 2 bases at V and 2 bases at J, with 15 bases between the two ends. The CDR3 region has the DNA TGTGCCAGCAGCGTCGGGGGCAGGGGGGCCACAGATACGCAGTATTTT. The encoded protein is CASSVGGRGATDTQYF.

The chain has TRBV11-3 and TRBJ2-2; TRBD2 agrees at 7 bases. This CDR3 spans 12 amino acids. Germline V gene sequence: CDR1 SGHNT, CDR2 YENEEA. V trimming: 5 bases; J trimming: 10 bases; junction bases outside the gene matches: 4. The CDR3 loop reads CASSPRGVELFF. The DNA of the CDR3 is TGTGCCAGCAGCCCACGGGGGGTGGAGCTGTTTTTT.

The gene calls are TRBV15 and TRBJ1-6; D not resolved. The V and J ends lost 0 bases and 8 bases respectively, with 5 bases between them. CDR1 LNHNV and CDR2 YYDKDF come from the germline V gene (reference sequence). CDR3 length: 13 residues. The CDR3 DNA sequence: TGTGCCACCAGCAGAGATCTTGATTCACCCCTCCACTTT. It yields the protein CATSRDLDSPLHF.

There are a few counts of this clone. This rearrangement joins TRBV27 to TRBJ2-1; TRBD2 matches at 7 bases. The CDR3 has 13 amino acids. Germline CDR1 reads MNHEY; CDR2 reads SMNVEV (reference sequence). The J segment lost 8 bases and the V segment lost 3 bases, leaving 4 bases of the junction unmatched. CDR3 sequence: CASSLGGSYEQFF. The CDR3 DNA follows: TGTGCCAGCAGTTTGGGAGGGAGCTATGAGCAGTTCTTC.

This rearrangement joins TRBV11-2 to TRBJ2-2; D remains unclear. The CDR3 loop spans 12 amino acids. The V gene's germline CDR1 is SGHAT and CDR2 FQNNGV. Trimming pared 5 bases from V and 3 bases from J, leaving 4 bases between. CDR3 in amino acids: CASSPDTGELFF. Here the CDR3 DNA reads TGTGCCAGCAGCCCCGACACCGGGGAGCTGTTTTTT.

This clone was seen just once. The chain employs TRBV28 and TRBJ1-5, with TRBD1 as a possible D gene (6 bases). Germline V gene data show CDR1 as MDHEN and CDR2 as SYDVKM. The CDR3 extends over 14 amino acids. The ends were cut back, 3 bases at V and 4 bases at J, with 10 bases in the middle. CDR3: CASSFGQGNQPQHF. The DNA for the CDR3 is TGTGCCAGCAGTTTTGGTCAGGGGAATCAGCCCCAGCATTTT.

This chain links TRBV5-1 with TRBJ2-3, with 7 bases that match TRBD1. The CDR3 consists of 15 residues. The trim removed 0 bases at V and 0 bases at J, leaving 1 base unmatched. In germline, CDR1 is SGHRS, CDR2 YFSETQ. The DNA of the CDR3 is TGCGCCAGCAGCTTGGGACAGGGTAGCACAGATACGCAGTATTTT. Its translation is CASSLGQGSTDTQYF.

The rearrangement links TRBV6-5 to TRBJ2-7, with 8 bases matching TRBD1. The CDR3 sequence is 15 residues long. With 2 bases clipped from V and 2 bases from J, the junction kept 5 bases outside the gene matches. Germline values: CDR1 MNHEY, CDR2 SVGAGI. CDR3 region: CASSYGGQGTYEQYF. Written as DNA, the CDR3 is TGTGCCAGCAGTTACGGAGGACAGGGAACCTACGAGCAGTACTTC.

V gene TRBV23-1 combines with J gene TRBJ2-1; D possibly corresponds to TRBD2 (6 bases). TRBV23-1 is reported as an ORF; its role is uncertain. V lost 5 bases and J lost 3, with 20 bases in between. The CDR3 extends over 17 amino acids. CDR3 nucleotides: TGCGCCAGCAGTTATTCCGGGACTCCCCCCTTCTACAATGAGCAGTTCTTC. The encoded protein is CASSYSGTPPFYNEQFF.

The chain carries TRBV11-3 and TRBJ1-3; 11 bases match TRBD1. The CDR3 is made up of 17 amino acids. CDR1 is SGHNT and CDR2 is YENEEA in the germline V gene. J lost 0 bases, V lost 5 bases, and 6 bases had no gene match. CDR3 protein: CASSAGQGASSGNTIYF. The CDR3 DNA reads TGTGCCAGCAGCGCAGGACAGGGGGCATCCTCTGGAAACACCATATATTTT.

This chain connects TRBV19 to TRBJ1-3; TRBD1 aligns across 8 bases. The CDR3 extends over 15 amino acids. Looked up from germline, CDR1 is LNHDA and CDR2 is SQIVND (reference sequence). V gave up 9 bases and J gave up 1 base; unmatched junction bases: 8. CDR3 loop: CASQHTGGSGNTIYF. The CDR3 DNA sequence: TGTGCCAGCCAACACACAGGGGGATCTGGAAACACCATATATTTT.

This clone occurred once. V and J are TRBV19 and TRBJ2-1, with TRBD2 as a possible D gene (5 bases). CDR3 size: 16 residues. V lost 5 bases and J lost 3, with 17 bases in between. Germline V gene lookup returns CDR1 LNHDA and CDR2 SQIVND (reference sequence). This CDR3 is CASSARVDYIYNEQFF. CDR3 sequence (DNA): TGTGCCAGTAGTGCAAGGGTCGACTATATCTACAATGAGCAGTTCTTC.

The chain joins TRBV2 to TRBJ1-5; D might be TRBD1 (5 bases). Germline CDR1 reads SNHLY; CDR2 reads FYNNEI. The CDR3 length is 14 residues. V was trimmed by 5 bases and J by 2 bases, leaving 10 bases between them. The DNA of the CDR3 is TGTGCCAGCAGTTGGGGGAGGGGCAATCAGCCCCAGCATTTT. The encoded protein is CASSWGRGNQPQHF.